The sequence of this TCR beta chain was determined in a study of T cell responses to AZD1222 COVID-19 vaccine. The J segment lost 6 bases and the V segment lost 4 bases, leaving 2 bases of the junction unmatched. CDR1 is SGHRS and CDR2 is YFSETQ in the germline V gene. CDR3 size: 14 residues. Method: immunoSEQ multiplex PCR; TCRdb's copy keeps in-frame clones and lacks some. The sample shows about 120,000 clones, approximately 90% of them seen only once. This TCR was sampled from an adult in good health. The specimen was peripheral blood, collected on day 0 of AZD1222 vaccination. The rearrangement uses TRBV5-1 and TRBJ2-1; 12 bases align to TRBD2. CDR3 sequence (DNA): TGCGCCAGCAGCCGGACTAGCGGGACCAATGAGCAGTTCTTC. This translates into CASSRTSGTNEQFF.